Below, 23 T cell receptor beta chains from the same sample are listed, as sequenced in a study of beta chain features in type 1 diabetes. Since all of the isolated RNA was reverse transcribed, expressed TCRB transcripts were what got sequenced. TCRdb's copy holds only in-frame clones and misses some; the assay was immunoSEQ multiplex PCR. The data show under 950,000 clones, 15% to 20% seen once. Sample: naive CD4+ T cells from blood. These receptors came from a woman between 18 and 30 years old in good health.

This clone has a handful of counts. The V and J genes are TRBV27 and TRBJ2-3; D might be TRBD2 (5 bases). CDR3 length: 17 amino acids. The V gene lost 5 bases and the J gene lost 0 bases, with 18 bases spanning the gap. Germline V gene data show CDR1 as MNHEY and CDR2 as SMNVEV (reference sequence). CDR3 in amino acids: CASSPWRKKPSTDTQYF. In DNA form, the CDR3 reads TGTGCCAGCAGTCCTTGGAGGAAGAAACCTAGCACAGATACGCAGTATTTT.

This clone was found a few times. The V call is TRBV2, the J call TRBJ2-7; D may match TRBD1 or TRBD2 (5 bases each). V was shortened by 4 bases and J by 2 bases, with 15 bases between the two germline ends. The CDR3 is 15 residues long. Germline values: CDR1 SNHLY, CDR2 FYNNEI. The CDR3: CASSVLGPDAYEQYF. The CDR3 nucleotides read TGTGCCAGCAGTGTTTTGGGACCTGATGCCTACGAGCAGTACTTC. The complete variable domain, with remaining parts taken from reference TRBV2 and TRBJ2-7, reads EPEVTQTPSHQVTQMGQEVILRCVPISNHLYFYWYRQILGQKVEFLVSFYNNEISEKSEIFDDQFSVERPDGSNFTLKIRSTKLEDSAMYFCASSVLGPDAYEQYFGPGTRLTVT.

A few counts support this clone. The chain has TRBV7-2 and TRBJ2-1; D not resolved. CDR1 and CDR2 (germline): SGHTA, FQGNSA. The CDR3 has 12 residues. V dropped 1 base and J dropped 8 bases, with 6 bases sitting between them. CDR3 residues: CASSLVGYEQFF. Here the CDR3 DNA reads TGTGCCAGCAGCTTAGTTGGCTATGAGCAGTTCTTC. The full variable domain, completed using reference TRBV7-2 and TRBJ2-1, is GAGVSQSPSNKVTEKGKDVELRCDPISGHTALYWYRQSLGQGLEFLIYFQGNSAPDKSGLPSDRFSAERTGGSVSTLTIQRTQQEDSAVYLCASSLVGYEQFFGPGTRLTVL.

This clone appeared a single time. The chain is built from TRBV9 and TRBJ2-1; tentative D call: TRBD2 (5 bases). The germline V gene encodes CDR1 SGDLS and CDR2 YYNGEE. CDR3 length: 16 residues. V was clipped by 1 base and J by 3 bases, with 14 bases between them. The CDR3, as DNA: TGTGCCAGCAGCGTAATAAGTGTAGGGAGCTACAATGAGCAGTTCTTC. Translated, it gives CASSVISVGSYNEQFF.

V and J are TRBV4-2 and TRBJ2-7, with a weak D call TRBD2 (5 bases). From germline, CDR1 is LGHNA and CDR2 YNFKEQ. V was clipped by 0 bases and J by 2 bases, with 14 bases between them. There are 16 residues in the CDR3. Here the CDR3 DNA reads TGTGCCAGCAGCCAAGATTCTGGCCTAGCTACCTACGAGCAGTACTTC. This sequence encodes CASSQDSGLATYEQYF.

The genes are TRBV9 and TRBJ2-5; no firm D call. The V end lost 2 bases, the J end lost 5 bases, and 10 bases lay between the germline ends. Germline V gives CDR1 SGDLS, CDR2 YYNGEE. CDR3 length equals 13 residues. CDR3 in amino acids: CASSVGRRETQYF. The CDR3 DNA follows: TGTGCCAGCAGCGTTGGCAGAAGGGAGACCCAGTACTTC.

The V call is TRBV10-3, the J call TRBJ2-2; 11 positions match TRBD2. The V and J ends lost 3 bases and 1 base, in that order; junction bases with no gene match: 4. This CDR3 is 17 amino acids long. Per the germline V gene, CDR1 is ENHRY and CDR2 is SYGVKD. CDR3 loop: CAISDSGLAVNTGELFF. DNA for the CDR3: TGTGCCATCAGTGACTCGGGACTAGCGGTGAACACCGGGGAGCTGTTTTTT.

The CDR3 nucleotides read TGTGCCAGCAGTGAACCTGGTGCTAGCGGGGACAATGAGCAGTTCTTC. Encoded protein: CASSEPGASGDNEQFF. The chain carries TRBV25-1 and TRBJ2-1; 9 bases align to TRBD2. The J segment lost 5 bases and the V segment lost 2 bases, leaving 7 bases of the junction unmatched. This CDR3 is built from 16 residues. Germline CDR1 and CDR2: MGHDK and SYGVNS.

The table lists this clone with a few counts. The chain links TRBV29-1 to TRBJ2-6; D is unclear. CDR1 is SQVTM, CDR2 ANQGSEA, per germline. This CDR3 spans 13 amino acids. Deletions cut 8 bases from V and 1 base from J, with 9 bases between. DNA for the CDR3: TGCAGCTACCGAGGATCTGGGGCCAACGTCCTGACTTTC. This sequence encodes CSYRGSGANVLTF.

Only a few counts were recorded for this clone. The V call is TRBV5-1, the J call TRBJ2-1; D unclear. Trimming left V 5 bases short and J 4 bases short, with 10 bases between. The germline V gene has CDR1 SGHRS and CDR2 YFSETQ. The CDR3 extends over 13 amino acids. The CDR3 DNA reads TGCGCCAGCAGTCCCGACCAATACAATGAGCAGTTCTTC. It encodes CASSPDQYNEQFF.

This clone was observed a few times. The chain joins TRBV4-2 to TRBJ2-7; 7 positions agree with TRBD2. CDR3 size: 15 residues. The germline gives CDR1 LGHNA, CDR2 YNFKEQ. Unmatched junction bases numbered 5, after V lost 1 base and J lost 2 bases. CDR3: CASSQVVGLAYEQYF. The CDR3, as DNA: TGTGCCAGCAGCCAAGTCGTCGGACTAGCCTACGAGCAGTACTTC.

The chain joins TRBV6-5 to TRBJ1-1; perhaps TRBD1 as D (5 bases). The CDR3 has 13 amino acids. V dropped 6 bases and J dropped 12 bases, with 20 bases sitting between them. Germline CDR1 reads MNHEY; CDR2 reads SVGAGI. The chain's CDR3 is CASRGQDRGESFF. CDR3 sequence (DNA): TGTGCCAGCAGGGGCCAGGATAGGGGCGAGTCTTTCTTT.

On this clone itself: At the DNA level, this CDR3 is encoded by other sequences in the same sample as well. The chain combines TRBV7-2 with TRBJ2-5, with D uncertain. The CDR3 runs to 13 residues. CDR1 and CDR2 from the germline V gene are SGHTA and FQGNSA. V was shortened by 3 bases and J by 1 base, with 6 bases between the two germline ends. The DNA for the CDR3 is TGTGCCAGCAGCTTCGCCCTCCAAGAGACCCAGTACTTC. Residues: CASSFALQETQYF.

This chain uses TRBV14 with TRBJ1-1; possibly TRBD1 for D (5 bases). V lost 2 bases, J lost 4 bases, and 17 bases lay in between. The CDR3 is made up of 16 amino acids. CDR1 SGHDN and CDR2 FVKESK come from the germline V gene. This CDR3 reads CASSQMRGRGSTEAFF. DNA for the CDR3: TGTGCCAGCAGCCAAATGAGAGGGCGGGGGTCCACTGAAGCTTTCTTT.

This chain uses TRBV11-2 with TRBJ2-1; 8 bases align to TRBD1. Germline CDR1 is SGHAT and CDR2 is FQNNGV. V gave up 5 bases and J gave up 6 bases; unmatched junction bases: 12. This CDR3 is 16 amino acids long. The CDR3 protein is CASSPSLGQVGNEQFF. The CDR3 nucleotides are TGTGCCAGCAGCCCCTCCCTGGGACAGGTAGGCAATGAGCAGTTCTTC.

This clone was recorded a few times. V gene TRBV7-2 combines with J gene TRBJ2-4; 14 nucleotides line up with TRBD2. Germline-derived CDR1 and CDR2 are SGHTA and FQGNSA. The CDR3 has 14 residues. With V trimmed by 5 bases and J by 12 bases, 6 bases remained unmatched. The DNA for the CDR3 is TGTGCCAGCAGCCTGGGACTAGCGGGAGTAGATCAGTACTTC. Translation gives CASSLGLAGVDQYF.

This clone was observed a few times. The chain carries TRBV9 and TRBJ2-7, with 9 bases aligning to TRBD2. Trimming cost V 0 bases and J 3 bases; bases outside gene matches: 4. Looked up from germline, CDR1 is SGDLS and CDR2 is YYNGEE. The CDR3 loop spans 15 amino acids. DNA of the CDR3: TGTGCCAGCAGCGTAGGACTAGCGGCAAACTACGAGCAGTACTTC. It yields the protein CASSVGLAANYEQYF.

This clone turned up a few times. The V gene is TRBV6-5, the J gene TRBJ2-7, with D perhaps matching TRBD2 (5 bases). The CDR3 extends over 13 amino acids. V was shortened by 0 bases and J by 8 bases, with 11 bases between the two germline ends. The germline V gene encodes CDR1 MNHEY and CDR2 SVGAGI. The CDR3 loop reads CASSYSLSGKQYF. The CDR3 DNA reads as TGTGCCAGCAGTTACTCGTTGTCCGGGAAGCAGTACTTC.

This clone has a handful of counts. The chain is built from TRBV28 and TRBJ2-5, with D perhaps matching TRBD2 (5 bases). Germline V gene lookup returns CDR1 MDHEN and CDR2 SYDVKM. Trimming took 8 bases from V and 1 from J, leaving 11 bases between them. The CDR3 is made up of 13 amino acids. The CDR3 nucleotides read TGTGCCAGCGGGAGCGGAGGCCAAGAGACCCAGTACTTC. It specifies CASGSGGQETQYF.

This chain connects TRBV7-3 to TRBJ1-1; D ambiguous. The germline V gene has CDR1 SGHTA and CDR2 FQGTGA. This CDR3 spans 13 amino acids. V was pared by 5 bases and J by 3 bases, with 10 bases between. The CDR3 DNA is TGTGCCAGCAGCATCCAGGCTGACACTGAAGCTTTCTTT. The encoded protein is CASSIQADTEAFF.

This chain joins TRBV19 and TRBJ1-1, with a weak D call TRBD1 (6 bases). Between the trimmed V and J ends, which lost 11 bases and 0 bases, there was a span of 13 bases. The germline CDR1 and CDR2 sequences are LNHDA and SQIVND (reference sequence). The CDR3 spans 13 residues. CDR3 in amino acids: CAVQGYMNTEAFF. CDR3 DNA: TGTGCCGTACAGGGTTACATGAACACTGAAGCTTTCTTT.

Written as DNA, the CDR3 is TGTGCCAGCAGCTTAGCCCAAACTAGCGGGATAAACAATGAGCAGTTCTTC. This sequence encodes CASSLAQTSGINNEQFF. The chain uses TRBV7-2 and TRBJ2-1, with TRBD2 matching over 10 bases. Germline CDR1 reads SGHTA; CDR2 reads FQGNSA. V was pared by 0 bases and J by 5 bases, with 7 bases of the junction left unmatched. This CDR3 contains 17 residues.

The chain employs TRBV13 and TRBJ2-5; a possible D gene is TRBD2 (5 bases). Germline CDR1 reads PRHDT; CDR2 reads FYEKMQ (reference sequence). The CDR3 has 15 residues. V was cut by 3 bases and J by 5 bases, with 16 bases left in between. The CDR3 is CASSFAFTTGETQYF. In DNA form, the CDR3 reads TGTGCCAGCAGCTTTGCCTTTACAACGGGGGAGACCCAGTACTTC.